One sample yielded the 10 T cell receptor beta chains listed below, sequenced in a study of spatial heterogeneity in lung cancer. TCRdb processed the 5' RACE reads anew with MiXCR; each CDR3 protein has one entry. This sample has approximately 44,000 distinct CDR3 sequences, with about an eighth found just once. Time point noted: sample taken at primary tumor resection. Here the sequenced sample was PBMCs, taken at surgery. The receptors were gathered from a male donor with early-stage non-small cell lung cancer.

This clonotype was recorded at least ten times. This sequence joins TRBV4-1 and TRBJ1-2; no reliable D call. The germline V gene encodes CDR1 MGHRA and CDR2 YSYEKL. The length of the CDR3 is 19 residues. V shed 2 bases and J shed 5 bases, with 27 bases lying between them. CDR3 amino acids: CASSQLPEPVRTAEYGYTF. The CDR3 nucleotides read TGCGCCAGCAGCCAACTCCCCGAGCCAGTGCGGACGGCAGAGTATGGCTACACCTTC.

The rearrangement uses TRBV20-1 and TRBJ1-3; no definite D call. CDR3 length: 14 residues. Germline V gene lookup returns CDR1 DFQATT and CDR2 SNEGSKA (reference sequence). Deletions cut 3 bases from V and 0 bases from J, with 9 bases between. The CDR3, as DNA: TGCAGTGCTAGCCCCAGTAGCTCTGGAAACACCATATATTTT. The encoded protein is CSASPSSSGNTIYF.

The rearrangement links TRBV7-2 to TRBJ1-3, with D possibly matching TRBD1 (5 bases). Trimming took 1 base from V and 8 from J, leaving 12 bases between them. The CDR3 sequence is 14 residues long. From germline, CDR1 is SGHTA and CDR2 FQGNSA. CDR3 nucleotides: TGTGCCAGCAGCTTAGAAGGGGCCCCGGACACCATATATTTT. It codes for CASSLEGAPDTIYF.

This clonotype was counted ten times or more. The chain carries TRBV10-3 and TRBJ2-2; 9 bases are shared with TRBD1. The ends lost 10 bases at V and 0 bases at J; junction bases unmatched: 3. The CDR3 totals 14 residues. The germline V gene has CDR1 ENHRY and CDR2 SYGVKD. The DNA for the CDR3 is TGTGCCAGTACAGGGGGCACGAACACCGGGGAGCTGTTTTTT. Protein product: CASTGGTNTGELFF.

The chain uses TRBV9 and TRBJ1-6; D is unresolved. Deletions cut 0 bases from V and 0 bases from J, with 4 bases between. Germline CDR1 and CDR2: SGDLS and YYNGEE. CDR3 length equals 15 residues. As DNA, the CDR3 is TGTGCCAGCAGCGTAGGGGGCTCCTATAATTCACCCCTCCACTTT. Its translation: CASSVGGSYNSPLHF.

This clonotype showed up just a few times. The chain joins TRBV20-1 to TRBJ1-1, with D hard to call. V was cut by 7 bases and J by 1 base, with 13 bases left in between. Per germline, CDR1 DFQATT and CDR2 SNEGSKA (reference sequence). The CDR3 spans 13 residues. The CDR3 coding sequence is TGCAGTGTCCCGGACGGCCCGAACACTGAAGCTTTCTTT. It is translated as CSVPDGPNTEAFF.

This clonotype turned up a few times. V and J are TRBV5-1 and TRBJ1-1; D is uncertain. Germline V gene data show CDR1 as SGHRS and CDR2 as YFSETQ. The V gene lost 0 bases and the J gene lost 5 bases, with 8 bases spanning the gap. The CDR3 is 13 residues long. The CDR3 DNA is TGCGCCAGCAGCTTGGACCCTGGGACTGAAGCTTTCTTT. Translating gives CASSLDPGTEAFF.

The J gene is TRBJ2-6, the V gene TRBV29-1, with D perhaps being TRBD1 or TRBD2 (5 bases each). The CDR3 extends over 14 amino acids. Germline V gene lookup returns CDR1 SQVTM and CDR2 ANQGSEA. V shed 5 bases and J shed 0 bases, with 8 bases lying between them. This chain's CDR3 is CSVRGASGANVLTF. The DNA for the CDR3 is TGCAGCGTTCGGGGCGCCTCTGGGGCCAACGTCCTGACTTTC.

In the case of this clonotype: An end of the junction differs from the germline gene, which may be a read error. The chain links TRBV4-2 to TRBJ1-1; D remains unclear. Germline CDR1 LGHNA, CDR2 YNFKEQ. This CDR3 region has 14 residues. This CDR3 is CTSSQDGRNTEAFF. Here the CDR3 DNA reads TGTACCAGCAGCCAAGATGGCCGCAACACTGAAGCTTTCTTT.

This clonotype occurred once. The V and J genes are TRBV6-6 and TRBJ1-5; possibly TRBD1 for D (6 bases). The CDR3 runs 15 residues. Between the trimmed V and J ends, which lost 2 bases and 9 bases, there was a span of 17 bases. The germline CDR1 and CDR2 sequences are MNHNY and SVGAGI (reference sequence). This CDR3 is CASSYMGHQFGPQHF. In DNA form, the CDR3 reads TGTGCCAGCAGTTACATGGGACACCAATTCGGGCCCCAGCATTTT.